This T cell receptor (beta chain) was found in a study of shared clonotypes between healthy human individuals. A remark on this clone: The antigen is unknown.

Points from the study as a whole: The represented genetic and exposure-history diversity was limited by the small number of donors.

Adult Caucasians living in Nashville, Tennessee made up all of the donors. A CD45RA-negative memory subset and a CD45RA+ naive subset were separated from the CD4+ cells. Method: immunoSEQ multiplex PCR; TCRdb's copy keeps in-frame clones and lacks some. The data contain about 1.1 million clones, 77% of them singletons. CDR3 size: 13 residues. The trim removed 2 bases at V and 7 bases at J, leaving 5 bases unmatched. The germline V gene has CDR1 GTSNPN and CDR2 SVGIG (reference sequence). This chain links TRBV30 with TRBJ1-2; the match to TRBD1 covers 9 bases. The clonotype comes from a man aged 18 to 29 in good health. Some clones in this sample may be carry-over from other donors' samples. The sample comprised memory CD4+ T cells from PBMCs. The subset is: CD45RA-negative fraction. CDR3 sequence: CAWSPQGARGYTF. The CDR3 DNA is TGTGCCTGGAGTCCACAGGGGGCGCGTGGCTACACCTTC.